This TCR beta chain was observed in a study of T cell responses to AZD1222 COVID-19 vaccine. The method was immunoSEQ multiplex PCR; TCRdb's version includes in-frame clones alone and lacks a portion of them. The top ten hold roughly 50% of the sample, which has tens of thousands of clones, roughly 80% seen once. Germline V gene lookup returns CDR1 SGDLS and CDR2 YYNGEE. V dropped 0 bases and J dropped 8 bases, with 11 bases sitting between them. This CDR3 comprises 13 residues. On this clone itself: Its antigen is undetermined.

Regarding the study as a whole: CD4 TCRs covered the whole spike, strongest at regions 160-218 and 743-854. Every sample of the repertoires postdated the peak T cell response. Spike-specific TCR breadth and depth rose after two AZD1222 doses.

The sequence derives from an adult who received the AZD1222 COVID-19 vaccine. This chain links TRBV9 with TRBJ1-2; D is undetermined. The sample was peripheral blood, taken 28 days after the second AZD1222 dose. DNA for the CDR3: TGTGCCAGCAGCGTAGATGTCGGGATGGGCTACACCTTC. This sequence encodes CASSVDVGMGYTF.